The source of this TCR beta chain is a study of CD8 T cells in Susac syndrome. The germline CDR1 and CDR2 sequences are SGHTA and FQGNSA. V gave up 7 bases and J gave up 8 bases, with 9 bases separating them. The CDR3 spans 11 residues. The RNA input was roughly 0.5 to 1 ug, and it was reverse transcribed with random hexamers. Amplification of TCR beta CDR3 spanned 54 Vbeta and 13 Jbeta via immunoSEQ multiplex PCR. TCRdb re-called the immunoSEQ multiplex PCR reads through MiXCR, storing one row per CDR3 protein. The data contain 150,000 to 200,000 distinct CDR3 sequences, approximately 93% of them singletons.

The sample consisted of CD4+ T cells from PBMCs. The chain uses TRBV7-2 and TRBJ2-1; the D call may be TRBD1 or TRBD2 (5 bases each). The TCR comes from a human donor with multiple sclerosis. The CDR3 loop reads CASTRDDEQFF. In nucleotides, the CDR3 is TGTGCCAGCACCCGGGACGATGAGCAGTTCTTC.